The entry below gives a single T cell receptor (beta chain) sequence along with its context. The sample belongs to a study of blood T cell repertoires in COVID-19. Looking at the study overall: The United States, Italy and Spain supplied acute and convalescent COVID-19 samples. The analysed material was cDNA or gDNA that came from T cells, B-cell-depleted T cells, or PBMCs.

Germline lookup yields CDR1 SNHLY and CDR2 FYNNEI. Trimming left V 10 bases short and J 0 bases short, with 16 bases between. The CDR3 length is 15 residues. Study processing details: Amplification of reference gene primers was used by the study to estimate nucleated cell counts. Profiled with immunoSEQ multiplex PCR; TCRdb holds only in-frame clones, not every one. That table supplies the V and J calls and clone size; D and trimming were determined from the DNA. This sample has roughly 63,000 clones, with 80% to 90% found just once. This TCR was recovered from a man in his forties or fifties with acute or convalescent COVID-19. J is TRBJ1-3 and V is TRBV2, with D unclear. The sample consisted of peripheral blood. CDR3 sequence reads: CATYRQAISGNTIYF. The CDR3 coding sequence is TGTGCCACCTACCGGCAGGCCATCTCTGGAAACACCATATATTTT.